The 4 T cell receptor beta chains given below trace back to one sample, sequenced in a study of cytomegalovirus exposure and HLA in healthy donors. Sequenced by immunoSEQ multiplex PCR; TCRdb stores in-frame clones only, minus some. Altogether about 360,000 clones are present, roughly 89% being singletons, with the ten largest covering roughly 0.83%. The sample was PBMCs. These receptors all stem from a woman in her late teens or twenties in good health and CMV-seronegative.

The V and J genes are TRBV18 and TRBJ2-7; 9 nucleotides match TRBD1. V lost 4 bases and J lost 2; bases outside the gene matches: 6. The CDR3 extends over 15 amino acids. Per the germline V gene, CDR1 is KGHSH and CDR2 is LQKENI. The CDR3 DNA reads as TGTGCCAGCTCACGGGGACAGGGTAGGGCCTACGAGCAGTACTTC. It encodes CASSRGQGRAYEQYF.

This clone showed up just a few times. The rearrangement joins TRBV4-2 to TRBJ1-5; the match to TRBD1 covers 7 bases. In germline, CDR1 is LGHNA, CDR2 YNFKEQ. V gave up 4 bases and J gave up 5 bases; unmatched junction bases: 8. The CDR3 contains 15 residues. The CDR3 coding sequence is TGTGCCAGCAGCCCAGTAGGGGGCCCGGATCAGCCCCAGCATTTT. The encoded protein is CASSPVGGPDQPQHF.

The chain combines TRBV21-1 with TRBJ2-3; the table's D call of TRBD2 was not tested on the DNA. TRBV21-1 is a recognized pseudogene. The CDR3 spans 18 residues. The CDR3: CARRWWWRERNSTDTQYF. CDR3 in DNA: TGTGCCAGGCGGTGGTGGTGGCGGGAGCGGAACAGCACAGATACGCAGTATTTT.

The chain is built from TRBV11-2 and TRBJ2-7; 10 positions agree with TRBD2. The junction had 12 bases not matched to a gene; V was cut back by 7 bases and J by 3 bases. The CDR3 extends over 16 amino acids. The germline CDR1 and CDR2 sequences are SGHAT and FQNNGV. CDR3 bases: TGTGCCAGCAAAAATTCGGGGACTAGCGCTTACTACGAGCAGTACTTC. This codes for CASKNSGTSAYYEQYF.